This T cell receptor beta chain stems from a study of T cell responses to AZD1222 COVID-19 vaccine (dated by TCRdb to the early 2020s). Concerning the study at large: A total of roughly 240 trial participants underwent TCR sequencing, of whom 207 received two doses of AZD1222 and some 26 received two doses of the MenACWY control vaccine. Trial participants were enrolled into age subgroups of 18-55, 56-69 and 70-plus years, which contained approximately 150, 28 and 58 TCR-sequenced participants, respectively.

The CDR3 regions of human TCRbeta chains were subjected to immunosequencing. Regarding the original processing steps: Repertoire TCRs were matched against a reference library of SARS-CoV-2-specific TCRs generated with the MIRA antigen-specificity platform. Breadth was defined as the fraction of unique TCRs that were SARS-CoV-2-associated, and depth was defined as the fraction of total T cells that were SARS-CoV-2-associated. Each spike-specific TCR was assigned to its reactive spike region and to a CD4 or CD8 class using the MIRA data. Log10-transformed breadth and depth values were compared by one-way ANOVA with Sidak's multiple comparisons tests. In its TCRdb copy, this immuneACCESS table keeps in-frame sequences only and misses some clones. Where compared with another copy, unresolved V genes explain less than half of these, and the others have no known cause. V and J calls and clone size are as listed in that table; D and trimming were resolved from the DNA. The table for this sample lists roughly 140,000 clones; 90% of them were counted only once. The ten largest clones take up around 3.1% of the sample.

Overall study results and their limits: Participants were mostly white British and included more females than males, and it was suggested by the authors that clonal diversity may have been underestimated. Epitopes outside the regions mutated in the B.1.351 and B.1.1.7 variants were reportedly recognized by nearly half of the unique spike-specific TCRs. The vaccine-associated CD4 TCRs covered the entire spike protein, and the dominant responses fell in regions 160-218 and 743-854. Only a handful of AZD1222 recipients were SARS-CoV-2 seropositive at baseline, limiting conclusions about previously exposed vaccinees. Because no day 14 peak-response samples were available, the repertoires could be characterized only after the peak T cell response. The 56-69-year group was small, and its depth increase did not reach significance, likely because of low power. Spike-specific TCR breadth and depth rose significantly after two AZD1222 doses compared with day 0 and with MenACWY recipients.

This specimen's time point label, interpreted: about 28 days (+/-7) after the second vaccine dose. AZD1222 recipients given second doses at about 4 weeks or at about 12 weeks were pooled, since spike-specific TCR depth and breadth were not found to differ between the two schedules. The vaccinee samples were drawn from two UK trials, COV001 and COV002, one of which was a single-blind randomized controlled phase 2/3 trial testing AZD1222 (ChAdOx1 nCoV-19) in healthy adults. Trial participant PBMC samples were collected at day 0 and day 28 after the second dose for TCRbeta chain sequencing. Details on this clone: Its recognized antigen is unknown. No per-base quality is available; no much larger clone lies one base away.

CDR1 and CDR2 are drawn from the germline V gene: SGHRS, YFSETQ. From the cysteine up to the phenylalanine, the CDR3 has a length of 14 residues. The sequence is cut down to CDR3 DNA, 42 bases in frame from base 1. Trimming takes 3 bases off V and 3 bases off J; junction bases not matched to a gene: 6. This clonotype was sampled from an adult who received the AZD1222 COVID-19 vaccine. The rearranged chain carries TRBV5-1 and TRBJ2-7; TRBD2 lines up with 7 middle nucleotides. Sequencing was performed on peripheral blood, taken 28 days after the second AZD1222 dose. DNA sequence: TGCGCCAGCAGCTCCGCTAGCGGATACTACGAGCAGTACTTC. The resulting protein is CASSSASGYYEQYF.